Shown below are 5 T cell receptor beta chains from a single sample sequenced in a study of identical twins. TCRdb called the 5' RACE reads again in MiXCR, with one record for every CDR3 protein. The sample has 310,000 or so distinct CDR3 sequences, roughly 10% seen once. These data were likewise used in another study, on yellow fever vaccine responses in identical twins.

Sequencing was carried out using CD8+ T cells sorted from blood. The receptors were sampled from a young woman in good health.

This clonotype turned up a few times. The V call is TRBV20-1, the J call TRBJ2-7; TRBD1 aligns across 8 bases. The J segment lost 2 bases and the V segment lost 0 bases, leaving 12 bases of the junction unmatched. CDR1 is DFQATT and CDR2 is SNEGSKA in the germline V gene (reference sequence). The CDR3 spans 17 residues. The CDR3 here is CSARDRATGDLTYEQYF. CDR3 bases: TGCAGTGCTAGAGATCGAGCGACAGGGGACTTAACCTACGAGCAGTACTTC.

This clonotype was picked up many times. DNA for the CDR3: TGTGCCAGCAGACGGACTACGACAAGCTTGAACACTGAAGCTTTCTTT. It translates to CASRRTTTSLNTEAFF. V usage is TRBV2 and J usage is TRBJ1-1; D unresolved. CDR1 is SNHLY, CDR2 FYNNEI, per germline. The CDR3 covers 16 residues. The V end lost 6 bases, the J end lost 0 bases, and 17 bases lay between the germline ends.

This chain uses TRBV5-1 with TRBJ2-5, with a weak D call TRBD2 (7 bases). The V end was cut by 4 bases, the J end by 4 bases, with 14 bases between. Germline CDR1 reads SGHRS; CDR2 reads YFSETQ. The length of the CDR3 is 14 residues. The CDR3 loop reads CASSGGAPGETQYF. The CDR3 nucleotides read TGCGCCAGCAGCGGGGGGGCCCCGGGAGAGACCCAGTACTTC.

This rearrangement joins TRBV27 to TRBJ2-7; D gene uncertain. This CDR3 comprises 13 residues. Germline values: CDR1 MNHEY, CDR2 SMNVEV (reference sequence). V was pared by 6 bases and J by 5 bases, with 14 bases between. The CDR3 bases are TGTGCCAGCAGGGGGATCGGCTGGCACGAGCAGTACTTC. Amino acids: CASRGIGWHEQYF.

This clonotype was detected many times. The chain's CDR3 is CASSPLPGLNEQFF. In DNA, the CDR3 is TGTGCCAGCTCACCACTCCCTGGGTTGAATGAGCAGTTCTTC. This chain uses TRBV18 with TRBJ2-1; D gene ambiguous. Germline V gene sequence: CDR1 KGHSH, CDR2 LQKENI. V lost 1 base and J lost 7, with 11 bases in between. The CDR3 is made up of 14 amino acids.